Detailed here is one T cell receptor beta chain. Its antigen is currently unknown. The CDR3 spans 16 residues. Germline V gene lookup returns CDR1 LGHNA and CDR2 YNFKEQ. J gave up 4 bases and V 0 bases, and 6 bases lay outside the gene matches. This entry belongs to a study of T cells in pancreatic ductal adenocarcinoma. Study outcomes and limitations: Mean clonality was approximately 0.11 in tumors and about 0.069 in blood, not significantly different. Blood had more productive templates and around 8-fold more unique clonotypes than tumor.

No neoadjuvant therapy was given to the selected pancreatic ductal adenocarcinoma patients before their surgery. Libraries were prepared by immunoSEQ multiplex PCR; TCRdb keeps only in-frame clonotypes and omits some of them. Among about 16,000 clones listed, roughly 90% were seen once. The sequenced sample consisted of PBMCs. This TCR came from a human donor with pancreatic ductal adenocarcinoma. V is TRBV4-2 and J is TRBJ2-3; 8 bases fit TRBD2. The CDR3 DNA reads TGTGCCAGCAGCCAAGAGGCGGGGGGTCCTCCAGATACGCAGTATTTT. Translating it yields CASSQEAGGPPDTQYF.